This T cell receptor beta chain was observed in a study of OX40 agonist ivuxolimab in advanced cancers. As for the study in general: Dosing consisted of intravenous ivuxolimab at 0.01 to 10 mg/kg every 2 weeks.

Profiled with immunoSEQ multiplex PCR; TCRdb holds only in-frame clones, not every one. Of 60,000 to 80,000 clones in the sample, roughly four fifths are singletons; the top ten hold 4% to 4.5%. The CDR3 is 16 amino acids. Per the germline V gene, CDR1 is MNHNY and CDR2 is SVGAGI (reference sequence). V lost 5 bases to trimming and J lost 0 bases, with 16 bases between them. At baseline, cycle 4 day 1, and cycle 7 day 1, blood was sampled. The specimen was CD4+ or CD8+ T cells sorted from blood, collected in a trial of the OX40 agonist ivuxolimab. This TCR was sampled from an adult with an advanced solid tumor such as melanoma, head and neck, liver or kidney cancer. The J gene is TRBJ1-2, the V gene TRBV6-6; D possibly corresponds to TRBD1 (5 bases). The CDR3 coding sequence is TGTGCCAGCAGTACGGGCTGGGGGGAGACTAACTATGGCTACACCTTC. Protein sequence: CASSTGWGETNYGYTF.